This paragraph covers one T cell receptor (beta chain) sequence. This specimen comes from a study of blood T cell repertoires in COVID-19. Whole-study context: Acute-phase and convalescent COVID-19 samples originated in the United States, Italy and Spain. Sources were T cells, B-cell-depleted T cells, or PBMCs; the material itself was cDNA or gDNA.

V was cut by 2 bases and J by 4 bases, with 6 bases left in between. CDR1 is GTSNPN, CDR2 SVGIG, per germline (reference sequence). The CDR3 is 11 amino acids. Sequencing was performed with immunoSEQ multiplex PCR; in TCRdb, only in-frame clones are kept and a portion is missing. The sample holds about 180,000 clones; about 88% are singletons and the top ten take around 1.3%. The chain recombines TRBV30 with TRBJ2-7; D perhaps matches TRBD1 (5 bases). This sequence was found in a human donor with acute COVID-19. The donor label of this sample is uncertain. The sample comprised PBMCs or T cells enriched from blood (not recorded which). This CDR3 reads CAWSKGYEQYF. CDR3 nucleotides: TGTGCCTGGAGTAAGGGGTACGAGCAGTACTTC.